This T cell receptor beta chain emerged from a study of blood T cell repertoires in COVID-19. Overall study: Some COVID-19 samples were acute and others convalescent; all came from the United States, Italy and Spain. Nucleic acid was either cDNA or gDNA, and it came from T cells, B-cell-depleted T cells, or PBMCs.

The ends were cut back, 1 base at V and 3 bases at J, with 8 bases in the middle. Per germline, CDR1 SGHDT and CDR2 YYEEEE. The CDR3 spans 14 residues. Under the authors' procedure: The authors estimated nucleated cell counts from reference gene primer amplification. The table came from immunoSEQ multiplex PCR; TCRdb's copy has only in-frame clones and leaves some out. The V and J calls and clone size come from that table; D and trimming were worked out from the DNA. The data show 26,000 or so clones, roughly 90% seen once. The TCR comes from a human donor with active COVID-19. The donor label of this sample is uncertain. V is TRBV5-6 and J is TRBJ1-5; tentative D call: TRBD1 (5 bases). Sequencing used peripheral blood. The CDR3 DNA is TGTGCCAGCAGCTTGCGGGGGAACAATCAGCCCCAGCATTTT. As protein: CASSLRGNNQPQHF. The variable domain in full, with the rest retrieved from reference TRBV5-6 and TRBJ1-5, is DAGVTQSPTHLIKTRGQQVTLRCSPKSGHDTVSWYQQALGQGPQFIFQYYEEEERQRGNFPDRFSGHQFPNYSSELNVNALLLGDSALYLCASSLRGNNQPQHFGDGTRLSIL.